This T cell receptor beta chain was sequenced in a study of T cell responses to AZD1222 COVID-19 vaccine. TCRdb's table, derived via immunoSEQ multiplex PCR, lists solely in-frame clones and lacks some. The data hold about 140,000 clones, with roughly nine tenths observed a single time. On this clone: Antigen unknown.

Regarding the study as a whole: Most donors were white British and more were female, and clonal diversity was possibly underestimated.

The V and J ends lost 2 bases and 3 bases respectively, with 8 bases between them. This CDR3 spans 14 amino acids. Per the germline V gene, CDR1 is MNHNY and CDR2 is SVGAGI (reference sequence). The V gene is TRBV6-6, the J gene TRBJ1-5; D is unresolved. The source of this sequence is an adult who received the AZD1222 COVID-19 vaccine. This specimen was peripheral blood, taken 28 days after the second AZD1222 dose. This CDR3 is CASSYVGINQPQHF. CDR3 DNA: TGTGCCAGCAGTTACGTGGGAATCAATCAGCCCCAGCATTTT.